This TCR beta chain was recorded in a study of STAT5B mutations in CD4+ large granular lymphocyte leukemia. Regarding this clone: Its antigen remains unidentified.

The V and J ends lost 5 bases and 7 bases, in that order; junction bases with no gene match: 10. This CDR3 region has 15 residues. Germline CDR1 is SGHTA and CDR2 is FQGNSA. Healthy controls were blood donor buffy coats. The survey-level immunoSEQ assay was used. Measured with immunoSEQ multiplex PCR; TCRdb has only the in-frame clones, and not every one. The sample consists of more than 30,000 clones, less than 70% of them appearing once. Study-wide findings and caveats: Compared with healthy controls (2/35), patient top clones favored TRBV06 (8/27).

This receptor was obtained from a human donor in good health. Sample: CD4+ T cells from blood buffy coats. The rearrangement joins TRBV7-2 to TRBJ2-4; 8 bases align to TRBD1. CDR3 nucleotide sequence: TGTGCCAGCAGCCAAGACAGGGGCGGACTGAACATTCAGTACTTC. This codes for CASSQDRGGLNIQYF.